The 5 T cell receptor beta chains below all came from one sample that was sequenced in a study of neurological immune-mediated disorders. A single record per CDR3 protein comes from TCRdb applying MiXCR to the 5' RACE reads. The sample has 40,000 to 50,000 distinct CDR3 sequences; 10% are singletons. Specimen: PBMCs. These receptors were obtained from a woman aged 35 to 49 with HTLV-1-associated myelopathy (HAM/TSP).

This clonotype was counted at least ten times. The V call is TRBV5-1, the J call TRBJ1-4, with 10 bases fitting TRBD1. The CDR3 runs 15 residues. With V trimmed by 1 base and J by 6 bases, 3 bases remained unmatched. In germline, CDR1 is SGHRS, CDR2 YFSETQ. The CDR3 nucleotides read TGCGCCAGCAGCTTGTTGGGGACAGGGGATGAAAAACTGTTTTTT. Its protein is CASSLLGTGDEKLFF. Full variable domain (missing parts from reference TRBV5-1 and TRBJ1-4): KAGVTQTPRYLIKTRGQQVTLSCSPISGHRSVSWYQQTPGQGLQFLFEYFSETQRNKGNFPGRFSGRQFSNSRSEMNVSTLELGDSALYLCASSLLGTGDEKLFFGSGTQLSVL.

This clonotype showed up many times. This chain uses TRBV5-6 with TRBJ1-5; 8 nucleotides line up with TRBD1. The V gene's germline CDR1 is SGHDT and CDR2 YYEEEE. The V and J ends lost 2 bases and 0 bases, in that order; junction bases with no gene match: 13. CDR3 length: 19 amino acids. CDR3 protein: CASSLPTDRVADSNQPQHF. CDR3 in DNA: TGTGCCAGCAGCTTACCGACGGACAGGGTGGCAGATAGCAATCAGCCCCAGCATTTT. The full variable domain, completed using reference TRBV5-6 and TRBJ1-5, is DAGVTQSPTHLIKTRGQQVTLRCSPKSGHDTVSWYQQALGQGPQFIFQYYEEEERQRGNFPDRFSGHQFPNYSSELNVNALLLGDSALYLCASSLPTDRVADSNQPQHFGDGTRLSIL.

A word on this clonotype: Its ends do not fully match the called genes, so a read error is possible. The rearrangement links TRBV29-1 to TRBJ2-1; D is possibly TRBD2 (5 bases). The germline V gene encodes CDR1 SQVTM and CDR2 ANQGSEA. The CDR3 loop spans 13 amino acids. CDR3 in amino acids: CWVAGSSYNDQFF. The CDR3 DNA is TGCTGGGTTGCTGGGAGCTCCTACAATGATCAGTTCTTC.

In this sample, this clonotype turned up many times. The chain joins TRBV3-1 to TRBJ2-7, with TRBD2 matching over 9 bases. V trimming: 7 bases; J trimming: 2 bases; junction bases outside the gene matches: 9. The CDR3 runs to 15 residues. Looked up from germline, CDR1 is LGHDT and CDR2 is YNNKEL (reference sequence). The CDR3 loop is CASKNGLATPYEQYF. The CDR3 nucleotides read TGTGCCAGCAAAAACGGACTAGCGACGCCCTACGAGCAGTACTTC.

This clonotype was detected ten times or more. The gene calls are TRBV7-6 and TRBJ2-5; 7 nucleotides match TRBD1. V shed 4 bases and J 4 bases; nucleotides not matched to a gene: 18. CDR3 size: 18 residues. From germline, CDR1 is SGHVS and CDR2 FNYEAQ. The CDR3 region is CASSSRGMSVGARETQYF. As DNA, the CDR3 is TGTGCCAGCAGCTCCAGGGGGATGTCGGTGGGGGCACGAGAGACCCAGTACTTC.